The T cell receptor beta chain under discussion was sequenced for a study of control samples from healthy donors and cancer patients. This CDR3 region has 13 residues. The V gene lost 6 bases and the J gene lost 4 bases, with 10 bases spanning the gap. A few counts support this clone. Using immunoSEQ multiplex PCR, the repertoire was profiled, and TCRdb retains in-frame clones only, with some absent. The table shows some 210,000 clones, with about 91% occurring only once. J is TRBJ1-5 and V is TRBV12-3 or TRBV12-4, with no clear D. Sequencing was performed on blood. This sequence originates from a man aged 25-45 years in good health. CDR3 coding DNA: TGTGCCAGCAGAAAGGACGGGAATCAGCCCCAGCATTTT. Its protein is CASRKDGNQPQHF.